These T cell receptor beta chains were read from a single sample in a study of neurological immune-mediated disorders. TCRdb reprocessed the 5' RACE reads via MiXCR and lists one record per CDR3 protein. This table has about 79,000 distinct CDR3 sequences, 11% to 15% appearing once. Input material: PBMCs. The receptor set was obtained from a woman between 45 and 60 years old in good health. CDR3s include the opening cysteine and the closing phenylalanine or tryptophan. The order of the fields is V gene, J gene, clone size, D gene, CDR3 protein, CDR3 DNA. D genes are given only for firm matches. Expanded clones get a size class; other rows say once, few or many, or leave the size out.

TRBV27	TRBJ1-3	few	NA	CASRSLQGSTIYF	TGTGCCAGCAGGTCTCTACAGGGCAGCACCATATATTTT
TRBV5-1	TRBJ2-7	many	NA	CASSLTGTGDEQYF	TGCGCCAGCAGTTTGACAGGGACTGGAGACGAGCAGTACTTC
TRBV7-8	TRBJ1-2	NA	NA	CASSSQSGRTLSYTF	TGTGCCAGCAGCTCCCAGTCCGGTCGAACCTTGAGCTACACCTTC
TRBV15	TRBJ2-7	many	NA	CATSRQMTLLGGEQYF	TGTGCCACCAGCAGACAGATGACCTTACTAGGGGGCGAGCAGTACTTC
TRBV20-1	TRBJ2-7	many	TRBD1	CSANHLGQGSAEQYF	TGCAGTGCTAACCACTTGGGACAGGGTTCTGCCGAGCAGTACTTC
TRBV5-1	TRBJ2-1	many	NA	CASSLDGSAPNEQFF	TGCGCCAGCAGCTTGGACGGGAGCGCCCCCAATGAGCAGTTCTTC
TRBV11-1	TRBJ1-2	NA	TRBD1	CASSHDGDRAHYGYTF	TGTGCCAGCAGCCACGACGGGGACAGGGCCCACTATGGCTACACCTTC
TRBV12-3/TRBV12-4	TRBJ2-3	many	TRBD2	CASSPPGLAGGPEDTQYF	TGTGCCAGCAGTCCTCCGGGACTAGCGGGAGGGCCGGAAGATACGCAGTATTTT
TRBV9	TRBJ1-4	NA	TRBD1	CASSVKGQGIGEKLFF	TGTGCCAGCAGCGTAAAGGGACAGGGGATCGGAGAAAAACTGTTTTTT
TRBV28	TRBJ1-2	few	TRBD1	CASSGPPGQSYGYTF	TGTGCCAGCAGTGGCCCACCGGGACAGTCCTATGGCTACACCTTC
TRBV7-9	TRBJ2-7	NA	NA	CASSLATGKAYEQYF	TGTGCCAGCAGCTTAGCGACAGGCAAGGCCTACGAGCAGTACTTC
TRBV7-2	TRBJ2-5	many	TRBD2	CASSLTSGSGETQYF	TGTGCCAGCAGCCTTACTAGCGGGAGTGGGGAGACCCAGTACTTC
TRBV28	TRBJ2-7	many	TRBD2	CASSLLAGGPSEQYF	TGTGCCAGCAGTTTACTAGCGGGAGGGCCCTCCGAGCAGTACTTC
TRBV3-1	TRBJ2-1	many	NA	CASSRGTSLSYNEQFF	TGTGCCAGCAGCAGAGGGACTTCTCTCTCCTACAATGAGCAGTTCTTC
TRBV7-2	TRBJ2-5	many	TRBD2	CASSLGGGQETQYF	TGTGCCAGCAGCTTAGGGGGGGGACAAGAGACCCAGTACTTC
TRBV7-9	TRBJ2-7	many	NA	CASSLAGVDYEQYF	TGTGCCAGCAGCTTAGCGGGAGTGGATTACGAGCAGTACTTC
TRBV7-3	TRBJ2-1	many	TRBD2	CASSSGLVEHNEQFF	TGTGCCAGCAGCTCCGGACTAGTCGAACACAATGAGCAGTTCTTC
TRBV7-8	TRBJ2-5	NA	NA	CASSLARTQETQYF	TGTGCCAGCAGCTTAGCGCGGACTCAAGAGACCCAGTACTTC
TRBV6-2/TRBV6-3	TRBJ1-2	many	TRBD1	CASGPDRVLRGF	TGTGCCAGCGGACCTGACAGGGTCCTAAGGGGTTTC
TRBV5-1	TRBJ2-3	many	NA	CASSVRLFSHSDTQYF	TGCGCCAGCAGCGTCAGACTATTTTCTCACTCAGATACGCAGTATTTT
TRBV7-9	TRBJ2-1	many	TRBD2	CASSLPSGGAQSSYNEQFF	TGTGCCAGCAGCCTCCCTAGCGGGGGGGCTCAGAGCTCCTACAATGAGCAGTTCTTC
TRBV20-1	TRBJ2-2	NA	TRBD1	CSASDRGKPTGELFF	TGCAGTGCTTCGGACAGGGGGAAACCCACCGGGGAGCTGTTTTTT
TRBV5-6	TRBJ2-1	NA	NA	CASSLRFSGYNEQFF	TGTGCCAGCAGCTTGAGGTTCTCGGGGTACAATGAGCAGTTCTTC
TRBV5-5	TRBJ2-3	many	TRBD2	CASSAGLAGPRDTQYF	TGTGCCAGCAGCGCGGGACTAGCGGGGCCTCGGGATACGCAGTATTTT
TRBV28	TRBJ2-7	many	NA	CASSLMGGAPYEQYF	TGTGCCAGCAGTTTAATGGGTGGGGCCCCATACGAGCAGTACTTC
TRBV12-3/TRBV12-4	TRBJ2-5	many	TRBD1	CASSPGDRGQETQYF	TGTGCCAGCAGCCCGGGCGACAGGGGCCAGGAGACCCAGTACTTC
TRBV5-1	TRBJ2-1	NA	TRBD2	CASSPLAGSYNEQFF	TGCGCCAGCAGCCCACTAGCGGGGAGCTACAATGAGCAGTTCTTC
TRBV7-8	TRBJ1-6	many	TRBD1	CASSLPGQGESPLHF	TGTGCCAGCAGCTTGCCGGGACAGGGGGAATCACCCCTCCACTTT
TRBV2	TRBJ2-3	many	TRBD1	CASSEAGTGGVTQYF	TGTGCCAGCAGTGAAGCGGGGACAGGGGGCGTTACGCAGTATTTT
TRBV10-3	TRBJ2-2	many	NA	CAIRTEGGELFF	TGTGCCATCAGGACCGAAGGCGGGGAGCTGTTTTTT
TRBV11-2	TRBJ1-2	many	TRBD1	CASSLGRTGTYGYTF	TGTGCCAGCAGCTTAGGGAGGACAGGGACCTATGGCTACACCTTC
TRBV29-1	TRBJ2-7	few	NA	CSVGRAGYGEQYF	TGCAGCGTGGGCCGGGCAGGGTATGGCGAGCAGTACTTC
TRBV6-6	TRBJ2-3	NA	NA	CASSPTGDMQYF	TGTGCCAGCAGCCCCACTGGGGATATGCAGTATTTT
TRBV20-1	TRBJ2-7	many	TRBD2	CSASGLAGTYEQYF	TGCAGTGCGTCGGGACTAGCGGGAACCTACGAGCAGTACTTC
TRBV29-1	TRBJ2-5	many	NA	CSAGWGAAETQYF	TGCAGCGCCGGGTGGGGGGCTGCTGAGACCCAGTACTTC
TRBV30	TRBJ2-5	many	TRBD2	CAWRGLAGDVNPTQYF	TGTGCCTGGAGGGGACTAGCGGGTGACGTAAACCCGACCCAGTACTTC
TRBV24-1	TRBJ2-1	few	TRBD2	CATSDVRGGSYNEQFF	TGTGCCACCAGTGATGTTCGCGGGGGCTCCTACAATGAGCAGTTCTTC
TRBV15	TRBJ1-1	many	NA	CATSRPNTEAFF	TGTGCCACCAGCAGACCCAATACTGAAGCTTTCTTT
TRBV29-1	TRBJ1-1	many	NA	CSATGQGGVQAFF	TGCAGCGCTACGGGGCAGGGCGGCGTCCAAGCTTTCTTT
TRBV20-1	TRBJ2-7	few	NA	CSATRGGAQVYEQYF	TGCAGTGCTACCCGAGGGGGGGCGCAGGTCTACGAGCAGTACTTC
TRBV28	TRBJ1-2	many	NA	CASSLIGRDNYGYTF	TGTGCCAGCAGTTTGATAGGGCGAGATAACTATGGCTACACCTTC
TRBV7-9	TRBJ2-1	many	NA	CASSFVDGEQFF	TGTGCCAGCAGCTTTGTGGACGGTGAGCAGTTCTTC
TRBV5-1	TRBJ2-2	many	NA	CASSNKADAPGELFF	TGCGCCAGCAGCAACAAAGCGGACGCCCCCGGGGAGCTGTTTTTT
TRBV5-1	TRBJ2-7	many	TRBD1	CASSLAADRGVYEQYF	TGCGCCAGCAGCTTGGCCGCCGACAGGGGAGTCTACGAGCAGTACTTC
TRBV20-1	TRBJ2-7	many	TRBD1	CSAMGQGVYEQYF	TGCAGTGCTATGGGACAGGGCGTATACGAGCAGTACTTC
TRBV7-9	TRBJ2-1	many	NA	CASSLGLGYNEQFF	TGTGCCAGCAGCTTAGGACTAGGTTACAATGAGCAGTTCTTC
TRBV12-3/TRBV12-4	TRBJ2-1	many	NA	CASSPGAVLNNEQFF	TGTGCCAGCTCCCCAGGGGCGGTTTTGAACAATGAGCAGTTCTTC
TRBV5-1	TRBJ2-7	many	TRBD1	CASSLDRGYEQYF	TGCGCCAGCAGCTTGGACAGGGGCTACGAGCAGTACTTC
TRBV20-1	TRBJ2-1	NA	TRBD1	CSATGQSSYNEQFF	TGCAGTGCTACGGGACAGTCATCCTACAATGAGCAGTTCTTC
TRBV10-3	TRBJ2-4	many	TRBD2	CAISGAGDTKNIQYF	TGTGCCATCAGTGGGGCGGGAGATACCAAAAACATTCAGTACTTC
TRBV20-1	TRBJ2-1	many	TRBD2	CSARGSAGGGNGFF	TGCAGTGCTAGGGGATCAGCTGGGGGGGGGAATGGGTTCTTC
TRBV28	TRBJ2-6	many	NA	CASSLGGPQSLGANVLTF	TGTGCCAGCAGTTTAGGAGGGCCCCAAAGTCTTGGGGCCAACGTCCTGACTTTC
TRBV24-1	TRBJ2-1	many	TRBD2	CATGSRRENYNEQFF	TGTGCCACTGGTTCGAGGCGGGAGAACTACAATGAGCAGTTCTTC
TRBV5-1	TRBJ2-2	many	TRBD2	CASSFLAVNTGELFF	TGCGCCAGCAGCTTTCTAGCGGTGAACACCGGGGAGCTGTTTTTT
TRBV7-2	TRBJ2-1	many	TRBD2	CASSWLLAGANEQFF	TGTGCCAGCAGCTGGCTTCTAGCGGGAGCAAATGAGCAGTTCTTC